This T cell receptor (beta chain) was recovered during a study of radiation and T cells in renal cell carcinoma. As to time point: blood 2 weeks post-SBRT. Stated treatment: 15 Gy SBRT to primary tumor, nephrectomy 4 weeks later. Repertoires were generated with immunoSEQ multiplex PCR, while TCRdb's copy carries only in-frame clones and drops some. The sample shows 120,000 or so clones, more than 80% of them seen only once. V shed 5 bases and J shed 0 bases, with 14 bases lying between them. Per the germline V gene, CDR1 is SGHAT and CDR2 is FQNNGV. The CDR3 is 15 amino acids. The chain uses TRBV11-2 and TRBJ2-7; the D gene is possibly TRBD1 (5 bases). The receptor's source is a woman aged 55-69 years with renal cell carcinoma. The specimen comprised blood, sampled from a patient whose treatment included radiotherapy and nephrectomy. DNA for the CDR3: TGTGCCAGCAGCCTTGACAGCCTGTCCTCCTACGAGCAGTACTTC. This gives the protein CASSLDSLSSYEQYF. Using reference TRBV11-2 and TRBJ2-7 for the parts outside the CDR3, the full variable domain is EAGVAQSPRYKIIEKRQSVAFWCNPISGHATLYWYQQILGQGPKLLIQFQNNGVVDDSQLPKDRFSAERLKGVDSTLKIQPAKLEDSAVYLCASSLDSLSSYEQYFGPGTRLTVT.